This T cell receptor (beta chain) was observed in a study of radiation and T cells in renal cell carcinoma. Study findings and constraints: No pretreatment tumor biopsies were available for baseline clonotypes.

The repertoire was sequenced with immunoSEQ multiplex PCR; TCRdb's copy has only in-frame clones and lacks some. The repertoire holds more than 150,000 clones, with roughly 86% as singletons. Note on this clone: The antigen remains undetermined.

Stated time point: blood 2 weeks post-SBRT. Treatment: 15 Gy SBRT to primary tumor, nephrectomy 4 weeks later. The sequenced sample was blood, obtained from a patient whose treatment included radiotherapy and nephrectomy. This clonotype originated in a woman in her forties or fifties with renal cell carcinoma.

The CDR3 loop is CASSHEGQGAVDEQYF. CDR3 DNA: TGCGCCAGCTCCCATGAGGGACAGGGGGCTGTGGACGAGCAGTACTTC. The chain recombines TRBV5-1 with TRBJ2-7; TRBD1 aligns across 12 bases. V lost 7 bases, J lost 5 bases, and 13 bases stayed unmatched. The CDR3 consists of 16 residues. The V gene's germline CDR1 is SGHRS and CDR2 YFSETQ. The whole variable domain, filled in from reference TRBV5-1 and TRBJ2-7, reads KAGVTQTPRYLIKTRGQQVTLSCSPISGHRSVSWYQQTPGQGLQFLFEYFSETQRNKGNFPGRFSGRQFSNSRSEMNVSTLELGDSALYLCASSHEGQGAVDEQYFGPGTRLTVT.